This note documents a single TCR beta chain sequence. As yet, its antigen is unknown. Germline CDR1 is DFQATT and CDR2 is SNEGSKA (reference sequence). The CDR3 runs 14 residues. The V end lost 6 bases, the J end lost 0 bases, and 9 bases lay between the germline ends. The data are from a study of CD8 T cells in Susac syndrome. The study's findings and limits: The authors acknowledged that their TCR sequencing and HLA analysis involved a relatively small number of individuals.

TCR beta sequences were obtained from blood CD8+ and CD4+ T cells. TEMRA cells were enriched by FACS, while CD8+ and CD4+ T cells were obtained through a negative isolation that was performed magnetically. When the RNA was reverse transcribed, random hexamers were used with an input of about 0.5 to 1 ug. Amplification of the TCR beta CDR3 was carried out by immunoSEQ multiplex PCR, which spanned a total of 54 Vbeta and 13 Jbeta segments. TCRdb reanalysed the immunoSEQ multiplex PCR reads using MiXCR and keeps one entry per CDR3 protein. The table shows 150,000 to 200,000 distinct CDR3 sequences, with about 94% occurring only once.

The sequence was obtained from a human donor in good health. The specimen sequenced was CD4+ T cells from PBMCs. The chain has TRBV20-1 and TRBJ2-6; D remains unclear. The CDR3 nucleotides are TGCAGTGCATCACAGCCCTCTGGGGCCAACGTCCTGACTTTC. This translates into CSASQPSGANVLTF.